This T cell receptor beta chain is from a study of technical replicates of blood from a handful of donors. Trimming at V came to 6 bases and at J to 10 bases, leaving 8 bases not matched to a gene. Looked up from germline, CDR1 is WNHNN and CDR2 is SYGVQD (reference sequence). This CDR3 region has 13 residues. Some clones are missing from TCRdb's copy, which holds only in-frame ones; the method was immunoSEQ multiplex PCR. There are 55,000 to 80,000 clones in the sample; approximately 96% occur only once, and 0.21% lies in the top ten. Sequenced input: T cells isolated from PBMCs. This sequence was found in a human donor in good health. The chain carries TRBV10-1 and TRBJ2-1; TRBD1 matches 8 bases. The CDR3 sequence: CASSQDRVLEQFF. DNA of the CDR3: TGCGCCAGCAGCCAGGACAGGGTTCTAGAGCAGTTCTTC.